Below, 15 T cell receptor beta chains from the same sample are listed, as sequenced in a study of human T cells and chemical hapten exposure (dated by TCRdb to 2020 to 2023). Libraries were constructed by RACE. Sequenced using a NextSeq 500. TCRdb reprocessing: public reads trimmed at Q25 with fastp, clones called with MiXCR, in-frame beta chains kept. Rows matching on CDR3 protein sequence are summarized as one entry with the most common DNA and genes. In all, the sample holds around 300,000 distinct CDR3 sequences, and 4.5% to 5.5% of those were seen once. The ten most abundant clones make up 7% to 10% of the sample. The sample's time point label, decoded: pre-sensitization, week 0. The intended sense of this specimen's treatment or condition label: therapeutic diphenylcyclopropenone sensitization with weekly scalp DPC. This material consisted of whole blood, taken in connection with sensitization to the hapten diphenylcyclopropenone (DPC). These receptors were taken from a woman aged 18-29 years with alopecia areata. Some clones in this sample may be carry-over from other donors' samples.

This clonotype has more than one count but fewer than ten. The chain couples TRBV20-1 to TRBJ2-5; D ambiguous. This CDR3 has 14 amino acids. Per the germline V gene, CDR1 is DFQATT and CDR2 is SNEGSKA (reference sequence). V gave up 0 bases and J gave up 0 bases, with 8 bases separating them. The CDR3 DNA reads TGCAGTGCTAGAGATCAAGCCTACCAAGAGACCCAGTACTTC. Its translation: CSARDQAYQETQYF.

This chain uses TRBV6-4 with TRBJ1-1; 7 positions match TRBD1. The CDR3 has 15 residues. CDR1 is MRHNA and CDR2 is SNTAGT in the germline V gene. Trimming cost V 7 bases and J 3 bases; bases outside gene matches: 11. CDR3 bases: TGTGCCAGCACCGATACCCGGGACAGTCACACTGAAGCTTTCTTT. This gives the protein CASTDTRDSHTEAFF.

The CDR3 spells CASSGRLAGGFYSYNEQFF. CDR3 DNA sequence: TGCGCCAGCAGCGGGCGACTAGCGGGGGGCTTCTACTCCTACAATGAGCAGTTCTTC. The chain couples TRBV4-1 to TRBJ2-1; TRBD2 matches at 13 bases. Germline loops: CDR1 MGHRA, CDR2 YSYEKL. This CDR3 has 19 amino acids. With 5 bases clipped from V and 0 bases from J, the junction kept 10 bases outside the gene matches.

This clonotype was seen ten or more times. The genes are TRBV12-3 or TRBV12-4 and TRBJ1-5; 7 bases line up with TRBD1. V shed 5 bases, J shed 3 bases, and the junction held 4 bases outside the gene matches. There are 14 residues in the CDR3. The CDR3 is CASSLDRVNQPQHF. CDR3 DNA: TGTGCCAGCAGTCTCGACAGGGTCAATCAGCCCCAGCATTTT.

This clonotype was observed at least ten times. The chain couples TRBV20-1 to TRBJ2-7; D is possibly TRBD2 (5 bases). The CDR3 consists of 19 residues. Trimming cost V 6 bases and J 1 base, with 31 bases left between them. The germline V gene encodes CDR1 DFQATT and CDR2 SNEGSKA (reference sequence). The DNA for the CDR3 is TGCAGTGCCCCGATTCATAGAGGCCGGGATAGGACTCTATCCTACGAGCAGTACTTC. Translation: CSAPIHRGRDRTLSYEQYF.

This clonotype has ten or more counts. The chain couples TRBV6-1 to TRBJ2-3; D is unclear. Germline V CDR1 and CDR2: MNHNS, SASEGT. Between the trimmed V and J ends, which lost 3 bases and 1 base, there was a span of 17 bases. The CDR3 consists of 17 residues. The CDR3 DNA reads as TGTGCCAGCAGTGATAGGGTCGGCGATCTTGGCACAGATACGCAGTATTTT. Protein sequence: CASSDRVGDLGTDTQYF.

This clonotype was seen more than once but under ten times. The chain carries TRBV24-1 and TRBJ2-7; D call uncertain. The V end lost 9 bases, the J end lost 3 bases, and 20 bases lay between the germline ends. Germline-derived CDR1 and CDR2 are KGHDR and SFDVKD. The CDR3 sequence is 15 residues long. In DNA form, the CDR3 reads TGTGCCACCCCTCGGGTCGCCAGCCTTTACTACGAGCAGTACTTC. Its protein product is CATPRVASLYYEQYF.

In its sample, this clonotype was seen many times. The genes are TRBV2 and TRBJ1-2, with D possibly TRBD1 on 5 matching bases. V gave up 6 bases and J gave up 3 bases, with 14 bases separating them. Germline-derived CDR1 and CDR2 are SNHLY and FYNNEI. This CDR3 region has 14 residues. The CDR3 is CASSLDSQHYGYTF. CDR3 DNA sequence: TGTGCCAGCAGCCTTGACAGTCAACACTATGGCTACACCTTC.

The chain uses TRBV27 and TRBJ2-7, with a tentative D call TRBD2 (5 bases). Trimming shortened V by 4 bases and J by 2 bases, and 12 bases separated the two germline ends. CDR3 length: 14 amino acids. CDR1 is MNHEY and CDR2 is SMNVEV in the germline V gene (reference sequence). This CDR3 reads CASSSRGPTYEQYF. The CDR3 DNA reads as TGTGCCAGCAGTTCTCGGGGTCCCACCTACGAGCAGTACTTC.

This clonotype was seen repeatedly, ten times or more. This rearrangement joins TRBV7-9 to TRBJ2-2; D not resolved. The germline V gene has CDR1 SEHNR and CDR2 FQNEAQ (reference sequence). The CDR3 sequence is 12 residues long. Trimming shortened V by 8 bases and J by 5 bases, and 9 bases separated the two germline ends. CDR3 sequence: CASGPSTGELFF. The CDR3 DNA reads TGTGCCAGCGGACCGAGTACCGGGGAGCTGTTTTTT.

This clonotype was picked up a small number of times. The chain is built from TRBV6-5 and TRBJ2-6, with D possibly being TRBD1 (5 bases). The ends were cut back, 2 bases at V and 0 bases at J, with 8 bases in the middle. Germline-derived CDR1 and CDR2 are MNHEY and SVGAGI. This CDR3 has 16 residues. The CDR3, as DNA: TGTGCCAGCAGTTACGACAGAAACTCTGGGGCCAACGTCCTGACTTTC. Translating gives CASSYDRNSGANVLTF.

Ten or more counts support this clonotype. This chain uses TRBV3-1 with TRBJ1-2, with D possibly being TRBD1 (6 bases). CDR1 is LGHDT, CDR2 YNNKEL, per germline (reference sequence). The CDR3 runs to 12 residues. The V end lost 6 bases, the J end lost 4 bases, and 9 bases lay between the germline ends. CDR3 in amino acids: CASSQTGYGYTF. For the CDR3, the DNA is TGTGCCAGCAGTCAGACAGGCTATGGCTACACCTTC.

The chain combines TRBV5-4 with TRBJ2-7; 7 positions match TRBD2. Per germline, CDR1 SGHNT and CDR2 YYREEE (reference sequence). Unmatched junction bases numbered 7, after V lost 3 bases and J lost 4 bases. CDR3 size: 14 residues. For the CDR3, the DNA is TGTGCCAGCAGCTCGCGTTCTAGCGGATACGAGCAGTACTTC. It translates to CASSSRSSGYEQYF.

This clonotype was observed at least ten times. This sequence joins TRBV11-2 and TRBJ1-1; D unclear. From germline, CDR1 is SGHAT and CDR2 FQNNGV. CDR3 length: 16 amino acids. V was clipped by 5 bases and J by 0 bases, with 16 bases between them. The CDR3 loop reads CASSPLKRRLNTEAFF. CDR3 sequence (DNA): TGTGCCAGCAGCCCCCTTAAGAGGAGACTGAACACTGAAGCTTTCTTT.

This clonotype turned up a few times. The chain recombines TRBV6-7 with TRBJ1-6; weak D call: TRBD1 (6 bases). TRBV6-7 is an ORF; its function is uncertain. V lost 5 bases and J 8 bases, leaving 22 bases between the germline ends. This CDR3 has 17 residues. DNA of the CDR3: TGTGCCAGCAGTCCCCCGATTTGGGGGGGCTCGGATTCACCCCTCCACTTT. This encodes CASSPPIWGGSDSPLHF.